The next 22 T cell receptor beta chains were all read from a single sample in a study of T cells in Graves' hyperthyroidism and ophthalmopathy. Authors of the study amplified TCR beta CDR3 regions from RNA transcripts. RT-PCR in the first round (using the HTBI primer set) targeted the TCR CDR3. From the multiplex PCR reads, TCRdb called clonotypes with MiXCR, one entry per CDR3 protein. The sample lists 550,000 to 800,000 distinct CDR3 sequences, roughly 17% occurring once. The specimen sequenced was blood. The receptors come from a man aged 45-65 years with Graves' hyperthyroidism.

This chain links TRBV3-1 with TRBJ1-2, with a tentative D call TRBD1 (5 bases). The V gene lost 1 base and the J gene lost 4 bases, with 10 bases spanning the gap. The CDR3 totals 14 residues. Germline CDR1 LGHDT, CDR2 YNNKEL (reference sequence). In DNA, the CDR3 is TGTGCCAGCAGCCAAGCCGGGACGGTCTATGGCTACACCTTC. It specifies CASSQAGTVYGYTF.

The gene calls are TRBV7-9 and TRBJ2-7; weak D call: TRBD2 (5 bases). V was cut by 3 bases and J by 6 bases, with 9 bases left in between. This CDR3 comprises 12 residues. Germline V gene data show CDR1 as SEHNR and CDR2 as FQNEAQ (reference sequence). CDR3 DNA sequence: TGTGCCAGCAGCTTGATTAGCGCCGAGCAGTACTTC. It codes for CASSLISAEQYF. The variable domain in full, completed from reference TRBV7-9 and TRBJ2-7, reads DTGVSQNPRHKITKRGQNVTFRCDPISEHNRLYWYRQTLGQGPEFLTYFQNEAQLEKSRLLSDRFSAERPKGSFSTLEIQRTEQGDSAMYLCASSLISAEQYFGPGTRLTVT.

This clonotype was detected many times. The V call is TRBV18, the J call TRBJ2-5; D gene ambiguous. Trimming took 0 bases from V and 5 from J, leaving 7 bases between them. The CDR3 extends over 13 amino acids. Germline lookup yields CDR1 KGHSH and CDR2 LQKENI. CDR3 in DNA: TGTGCCAGCTCACCACCCGTAATGGAGACCCAGTACTTC. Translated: CASSPPVMETQYF.

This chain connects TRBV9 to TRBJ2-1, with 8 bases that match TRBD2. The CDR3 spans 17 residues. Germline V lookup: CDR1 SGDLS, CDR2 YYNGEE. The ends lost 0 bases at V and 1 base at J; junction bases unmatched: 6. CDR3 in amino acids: CASSVGASGPSYNEQFF. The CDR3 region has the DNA TGTGCCAGCAGCGTAGGTGCTAGCGGGCCTTCCTACAATGAGCAGTTCTTC.

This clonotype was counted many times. CDR3 sequence: CASRDPRQGAYGYTF. In DNA form, the CDR3 reads TGTGCCAGCAGGGACCCCAGACAGGGAGCCTATGGCTACACCTTC. The gene calls are TRBV2 and TRBJ1-2; 7 bases agree with TRBD1. Germline V CDR1 and CDR2: SNHLY, FYNNEI. The CDR3 runs to 15 residues. Losses at the gene ends were 6 bases for V and 4 bases for J; bases not matched to a gene: 11.

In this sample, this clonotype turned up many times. Here the CDR3 DNA reads TGTGCCAGCAGTTTAATGGGACTAGCGCGAATACATGCCTACAATGAGCAGTTCTTC. Its protein is CASSLMGLARIHAYNEQFF. This chain links TRBV28 with TRBJ2-1, with 10 bases that match TRBD2. Germline values: CDR1 MDHEN, CDR2 SYDVKM. This CDR3 region has 19 residues. The V gene end was trimmed by 2 bases and the J gene end by 2 bases; junction bases not matched to a gene: 12.

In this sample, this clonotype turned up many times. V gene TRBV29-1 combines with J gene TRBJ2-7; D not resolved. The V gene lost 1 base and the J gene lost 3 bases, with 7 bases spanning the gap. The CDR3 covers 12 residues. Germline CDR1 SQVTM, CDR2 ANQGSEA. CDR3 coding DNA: TGCAGCGTTGAAGGGCAGCACTACGAGCAGTACTTC. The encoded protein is CSVEGQHYEQYF.

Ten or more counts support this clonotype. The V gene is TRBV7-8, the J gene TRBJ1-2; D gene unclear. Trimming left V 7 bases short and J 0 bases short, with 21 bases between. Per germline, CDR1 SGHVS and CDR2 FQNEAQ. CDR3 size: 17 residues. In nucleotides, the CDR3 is TGTGCCAGCACATCCCGAGGGAGCGGCCGAGCTAACTATGGCTACACCTTC. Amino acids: CASTSRGSGRANYGYTF.

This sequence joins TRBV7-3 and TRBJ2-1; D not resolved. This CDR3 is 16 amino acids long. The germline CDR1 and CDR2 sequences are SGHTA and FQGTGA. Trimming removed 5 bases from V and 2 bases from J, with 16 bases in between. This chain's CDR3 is CASSGQHGSTYNEQFF. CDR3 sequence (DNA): TGTGCCAGCAGCGGTCAACATGGGTCCACCTACAATGAGCAGTTCTTC.

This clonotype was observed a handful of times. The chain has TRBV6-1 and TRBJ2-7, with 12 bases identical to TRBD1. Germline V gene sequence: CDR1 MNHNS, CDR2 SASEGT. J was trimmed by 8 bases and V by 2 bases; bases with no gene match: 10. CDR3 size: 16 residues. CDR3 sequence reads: CASSEKGTGGSPQQYF. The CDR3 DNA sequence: TGTGCCAGCAGTGAAAAAGGGACAGGGGGCTCCCCGCAGCAGTACTTC.

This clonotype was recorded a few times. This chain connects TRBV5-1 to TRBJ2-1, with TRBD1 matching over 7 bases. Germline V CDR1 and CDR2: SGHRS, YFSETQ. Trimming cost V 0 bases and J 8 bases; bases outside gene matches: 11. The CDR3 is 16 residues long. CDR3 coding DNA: TGCGCCAGCAGCTTGGAGGGGGCGTGGGCAGGGGATGAGCAGTTCTTC. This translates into CASSLEGAWAGDEQFF.

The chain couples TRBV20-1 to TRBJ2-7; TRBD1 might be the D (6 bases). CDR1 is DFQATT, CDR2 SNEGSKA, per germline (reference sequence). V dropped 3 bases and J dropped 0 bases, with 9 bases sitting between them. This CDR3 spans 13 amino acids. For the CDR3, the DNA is TGCAGTGCTAGCCAGGGGACCTCCTACGAGCAGTACTTC. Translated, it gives CSASQGTSYEQYF.

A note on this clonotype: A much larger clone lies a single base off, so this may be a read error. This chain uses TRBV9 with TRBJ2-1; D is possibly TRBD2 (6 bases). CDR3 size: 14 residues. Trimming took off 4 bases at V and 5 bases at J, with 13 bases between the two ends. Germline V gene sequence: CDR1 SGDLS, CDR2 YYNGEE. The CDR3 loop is CASSPWDLHNEQFF. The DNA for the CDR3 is TGTGCCAGCAGCCCTTGGGACTTGCACAATGAGCAGTTCTTC.

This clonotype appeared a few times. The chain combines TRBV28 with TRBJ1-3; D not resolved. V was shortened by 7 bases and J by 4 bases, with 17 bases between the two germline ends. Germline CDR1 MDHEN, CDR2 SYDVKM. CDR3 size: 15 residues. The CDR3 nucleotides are TGTGCCAGCATTCGGTCCCCTTACCAGGGAAACACCATATATTTT. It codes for CASIRSPYQGNTIYF.

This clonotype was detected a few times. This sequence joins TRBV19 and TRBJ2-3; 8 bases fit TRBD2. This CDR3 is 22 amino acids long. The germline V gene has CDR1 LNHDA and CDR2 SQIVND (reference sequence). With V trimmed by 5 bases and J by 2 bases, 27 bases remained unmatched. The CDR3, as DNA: TGTGCCAGTAGTTCCTTGGGGACAATCCTTGGGGCGGCGGGAGGACACACAGATACGCAGTATTTT. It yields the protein CASSSLGTILGAAGGHTDTQYF.

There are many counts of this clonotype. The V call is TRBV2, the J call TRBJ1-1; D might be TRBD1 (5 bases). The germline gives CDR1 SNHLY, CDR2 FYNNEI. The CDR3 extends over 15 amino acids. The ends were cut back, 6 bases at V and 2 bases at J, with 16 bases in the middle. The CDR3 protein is CASRRWETENTEAFF. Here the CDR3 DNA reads TGTGCCAGCAGGCGTTGGGAGACAGAAAACACTGAAGCTTTCTTT.

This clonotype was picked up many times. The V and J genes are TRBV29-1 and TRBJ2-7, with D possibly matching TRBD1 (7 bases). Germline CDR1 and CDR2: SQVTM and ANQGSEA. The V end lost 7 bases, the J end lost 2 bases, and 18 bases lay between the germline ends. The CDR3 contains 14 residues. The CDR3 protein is CSASDRVIPYEQYF. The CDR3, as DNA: TGCAGCGCTAGCGACAGGGTCATACCCTACGAGCAGTACTTC.

The chain's CDR3 is CASSPGGRSAEAFF. CDR3 DNA sequence: TGTGCCAGCAGCCCCGGGGGTAGATCCGCTGAAGCTTTCTTT. This rearrangement joins TRBV28 to TRBJ1-1, with D possibly matching TRBD1 (5 bases). Germline loops: CDR1 MDHEN, CDR2 SYDVKM. V was clipped by 6 bases and J by 6 bases, with 17 bases between them. The CDR3 totals 14 residues.

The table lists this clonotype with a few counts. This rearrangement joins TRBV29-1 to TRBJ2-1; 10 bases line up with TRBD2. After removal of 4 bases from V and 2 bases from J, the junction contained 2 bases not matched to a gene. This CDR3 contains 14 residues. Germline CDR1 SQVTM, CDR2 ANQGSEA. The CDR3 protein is CSVGGLAAYNEQFF. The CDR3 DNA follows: TGCAGCGTTGGAGGACTAGCGGCCTACAATGAGCAGTTCTTC.

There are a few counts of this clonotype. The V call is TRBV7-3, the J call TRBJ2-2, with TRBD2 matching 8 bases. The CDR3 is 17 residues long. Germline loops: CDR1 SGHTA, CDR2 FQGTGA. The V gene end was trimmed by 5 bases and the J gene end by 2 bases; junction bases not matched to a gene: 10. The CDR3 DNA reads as TGTGCCAGCAGCGCCCCGACTAGCGAGAAAAACACCGGGGAGCTGTTTTTT. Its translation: CASSAPTSEKNTGELFF.

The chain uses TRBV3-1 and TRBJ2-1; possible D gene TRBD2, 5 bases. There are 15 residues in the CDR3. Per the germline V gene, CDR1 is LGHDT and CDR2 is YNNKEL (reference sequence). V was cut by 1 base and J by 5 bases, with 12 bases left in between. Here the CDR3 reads CASSQGSGIDNEQFF. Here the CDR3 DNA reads TGTGCCAGCAGCCAAGGGTCCGGGATCGACAATGAGCAGTTCTTC.

The CDR3 coding sequence is TGTGCCAGCAGCTACCAGACAGGGATAGGAAACACCATATATTTT. Encoded protein: CASSYQTGIGNTIYF. The V gene is TRBV11-2, the J gene TRBJ1-3, with 7 bases fitting TRBD1. The CDR3 has 15 residues. V lost 4 bases, J lost 4 bases, and 7 bases stayed unmatched. The germline CDR1 and CDR2 sequences are SGHAT and FQNNGV.